This TCR beta chain is drawn from a study of T cells in localized non-small cell lung cancer. Study-wide results and limits: Turning up in adjacent lung were a median roughly 59 of the top 100 tumor clones.

Germline CDR1 is DFQATT and CDR2 is SNEGSKA (reference sequence). The length of the CDR3 is 11 residues. V lost 6 bases and J lost 7, with 12 bases in between. With regard to this clone: What it binds is not known.

Using immunoSEQ multiplex PCR, the repertoire was profiled, and TCRdb retains in-frame clones only, with some absent. The sample carries about 15,000 clones, about 86% recorded once. This sequence originates from a female donor aged 60 or older with stage I squamous cell lung carcinoma. The chain joins TRBV20-1 to TRBJ1-2, with no clear D. Sequences were derived from peripheral blood, sampled before any cancer treatment. The CDR3 DNA follows: TGCAGTGCACCCCGGGAGCGTGGCTACACCTTC. Translating gives CSAPRERGYTF.